The TCR beta chain under discussion was sequenced for a study of blood T cell repertoires in COVID-19. On the study more broadly: PBMCs, B-cell-depleted T cells, or T cells provided the cDNA or gDNA that made up the material.

Per the original methods: Quantification of nucleated cells was approximated via reference gene primer amplification. Clones were sequenced by immunoSEQ multiplex PCR, and TCRdb holds only the in-frame ones, with some missing. V, J and clone size are taken as reported in that table, and D and trimming were inferred from the DNA itself. The table includes some 180,000 clones, 70% to 90% detected once. CDR1 and CDR2 from the germline V gene are SGHNT and YENEEA. The length of the CDR3 is 15 residues. Germline trimming cut 5 bases from V and 0 bases from J; bases unmatched to any gene: 0. This receptor was obtained from a man aged 55-75 years with active or convalescent COVID-19. The sequencing input was peripheral blood. The genes are TRBV11-3 and TRBJ2-1; TRBD2 aligns across 11 bases. CDR3 loop: CASSLAGGSYNEQFF. The DNA for the CDR3 is TGTGCCAGCAGCCTAGCGGGGGGCTCCTACAATGAGCAGTTCTTC.